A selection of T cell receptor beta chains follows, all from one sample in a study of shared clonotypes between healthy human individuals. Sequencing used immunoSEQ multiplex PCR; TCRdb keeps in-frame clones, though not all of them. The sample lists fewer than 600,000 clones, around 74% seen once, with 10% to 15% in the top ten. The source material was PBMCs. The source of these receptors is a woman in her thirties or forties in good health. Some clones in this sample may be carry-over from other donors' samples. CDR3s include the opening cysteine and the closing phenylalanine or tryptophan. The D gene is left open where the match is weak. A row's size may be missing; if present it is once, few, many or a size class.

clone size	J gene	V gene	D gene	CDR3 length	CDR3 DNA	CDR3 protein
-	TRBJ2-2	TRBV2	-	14	TGTGCCAGCAGCTCGCCGGGTTATAACGGGGAGCTGTTTTTT	CASSSPGYNGELFF
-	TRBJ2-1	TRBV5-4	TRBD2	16	TGTGCCAGCAGCGCACTAGCGGGGATCTCCTACAATGAGCAGTTCTTC	CASSALAGISYNEQFF
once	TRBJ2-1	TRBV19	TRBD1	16	TGTGCCAGTACCCGAGGGGGACAGGGGGCGGGAGATGAGCAGTTCTTC	CASTRGGQGAGDEQFF
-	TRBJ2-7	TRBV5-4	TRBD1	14	TGTGCCAGCAGTAGGGACAGGGGGTCCTACGAGCAGTACTTC	CASSRDRGSYEQYF
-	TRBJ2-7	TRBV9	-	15	TGTGCCAGCAGCGTAGGGGCAGGGGGGACCTACGAGCAGTACTTC	CASSVGAGGTYEQYF
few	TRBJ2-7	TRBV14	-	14	TGTGCCAGCAGTCTACTCGGGATACCCTACGAGCAGTACTTC	CASSLLGIPYEQYF
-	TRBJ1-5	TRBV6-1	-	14	TGTGCCAGCACCCGAAGAGGGAGCAATCAGCCCCAGCATTTT	CASTRRGSNQPQHF
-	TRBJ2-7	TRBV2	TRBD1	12	TGTGCCAGCAGGGACAGGGGGGACGAGCAGTACTTC	CASRDRGDEQYF
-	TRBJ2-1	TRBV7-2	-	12	TGTGCTAGCGGAGCGGGCTACAATGAGCAGTTCTTC	CASGAGYNEQFF
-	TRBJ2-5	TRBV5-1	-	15	TGCGCCAGCAGCCTGGTGGCGATAGGGGTAGAGACCCAGTACTTC	CASSLVAIGVETQYF
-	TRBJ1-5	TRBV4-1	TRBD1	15	TGCGCCAGCAGCCCGGGACAGGGGGCTGGTCAGCCCCAGCATTTT	CASSPGQGAGQPQHF
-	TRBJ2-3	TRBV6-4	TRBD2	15	TGTGCCAGCAGCATAAGCGGGATAAACACAGATACGCAGTATTTT	CASSISGINTDTQYF
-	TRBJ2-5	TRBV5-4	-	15	TGTGCCAGCAGCTTCCCCGGGTTAGGAAAAGAGACCCAGTACTTC	CASSFPGLGKETQYF
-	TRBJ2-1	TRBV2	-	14	TGTGCCAGGAGAGCGGAAAGCTCCTACAATGAGCAGTTCTTC	CARRAESSYNEQFF
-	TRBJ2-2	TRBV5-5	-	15	TGTGCCAGCAGCTTGACAGGGCGTCGGACCGGGGAGCTGTTTTTT	CASSLTGRRTGELFF
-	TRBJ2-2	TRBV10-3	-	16	TGTGCCATCAGTGAGTCGCACAGGTCAATCGCCGGGGAGCTGTTTTTT	CAISESHRSIAGELFF
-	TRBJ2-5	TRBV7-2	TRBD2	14	TGTGCCAGCAGCCAACAACTAGCGGAAGAGACCCAGTACTTC	CASSQQLAEETQYF
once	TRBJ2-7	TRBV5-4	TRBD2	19	TGTGCCAGCAGGGCTACTACCGGACTAGCGGGAGGGAGGTGGAACGAGCAGTACTTC	CASRATTGLAGGRWNEQYF
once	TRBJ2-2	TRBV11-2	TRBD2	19	TGTGCCAGCAGCTTAGATCCCACTAGCGGGAGGAGGGGTAACGGGGAGCTGTTTTTT	CASSLDPTSGRRGNGELFF
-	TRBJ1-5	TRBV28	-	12	TGTGCCACCCACGGGTCGAATCAGCCCCAGCATTTT	CATHGSNQPQHF
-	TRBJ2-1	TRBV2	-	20	TGTGCCACCTCCTCCACAAGTCCCCGAGAGGAGCGAGCAAAGCGCAATGAGCAGTTCTTC	CATSSTSPREERAKRNEQFF
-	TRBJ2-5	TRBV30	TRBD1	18	TGTGCCTGGACCCACCGGGACAGGGGGCCGCTAGTACGGGAGACCCAGTACTTC	CAWTHRDRGPLVRETQYF
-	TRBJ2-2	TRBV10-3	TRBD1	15	TGTGCCACCCGGGACAGGGGGCCGAACACCGGGGAGCTGTTTTTT	CATRDRGPNTGELFF
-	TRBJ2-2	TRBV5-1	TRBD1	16	TGCGCCAGCAGCCCCGACAGGGGAGCGAACACCGGGGAGCTGTTTTTT	CASSPDRGANTGELFF
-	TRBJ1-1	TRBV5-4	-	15	TGTGCCAGCAGCCAAGACGAGGGTAGGGGAACTGAAGCTTTCTTT	CASSQDEGRGTEAFF
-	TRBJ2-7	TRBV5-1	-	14	TGCGCCAGCAGCTTGGTGAGGACGCCCTACGAGCAGTACTTC	CASSLVRTPYEQYF
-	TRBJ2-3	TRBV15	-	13	TGTGCCACCAGCAACCGAAGAGCAGATACGCAGTATTTT	CATSNRRADTQYF
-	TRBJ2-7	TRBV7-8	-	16	TGTGCCAGCAGCTTAGTGACGGTAGCGTTGTTCGACGAGCAGTACTTC	CASSLVTVALFDEQYF
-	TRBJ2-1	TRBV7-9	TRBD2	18	TGTGCCAGCAGCCAAACGGGACTAGCGGTCTACTCCTACAATGAGCAGTTCTTC	CASSQTGLAVYSYNEQFF
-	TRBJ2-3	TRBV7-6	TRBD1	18	TGTGCCAGCAGCTCCCCCGGGACAGGGGGTCCCGCCACAGATACGCAGTATTTT	CASSSPGTGGPATDTQYF
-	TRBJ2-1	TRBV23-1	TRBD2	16	TGCGCCAGCAGTCAAAGGCGACGGGAGGGGAACAATGAGCAGTTCTTC	CASSQRRREGNNEQFF
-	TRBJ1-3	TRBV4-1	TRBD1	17	TGCTCCAGCAGCCTTCCCCCCCGGGACAGCCGAGGAAACACCATATATTTT	CSSSLPPRDSRGNTIYF
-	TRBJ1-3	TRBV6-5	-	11	TGTGCCAGCAGCCCCCGTGACACCATATATTTT	CASSPRDTIYF
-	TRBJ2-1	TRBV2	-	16	TGTGCCAGCAGTGAATGGGGGGAAAATACCTACAATGAGCAGTTCTTC	CASSEWGENTYNEQFF
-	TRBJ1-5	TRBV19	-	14	TGTGCCAGTAGTCTCCATGCGAGGGAACAGCCCCAGCATTTT	CASSLHAREQPQHF
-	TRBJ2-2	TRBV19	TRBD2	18	TGTGCCAGTAGTATATACTCCGGACTAGCGGGAGGGACCGGGGAGCTGTTTTTT	CASSIYSGLAGGTGELFF
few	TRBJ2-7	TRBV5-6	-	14	TGTGCCAGCAGCTTGGAGGACGTAAGCTACGAGCAGTACTTC	CASSLEDVSYEQYF
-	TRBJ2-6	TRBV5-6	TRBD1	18	TGTGCCAGCAGCTTGGTTAGGACAGGAATGTTGGGGGCCAACGTCCTGACTTTC	CASSLVRTGMLGANVLTF
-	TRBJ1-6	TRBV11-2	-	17	TGTGCCAGCAGCCCCGGGACGCCAAGCTCCTATAATTCACCCCTCCACTTT	CASSPGTPSSYNSPLHF
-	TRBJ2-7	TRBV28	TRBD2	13	TGTGCCAGCAGATTAGCGGGCTCCTACGAGCAGTACTTC	CASRLAGSYEQYF
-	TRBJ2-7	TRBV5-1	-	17	TGCGCCAGCAGCTTGGGAGGTGCAGGGGAGATAACCTACGAGCAGTACTTC	CASSLGGAGEITYEQYF
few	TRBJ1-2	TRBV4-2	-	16	TGTGCCAGCAGCCGGAATTCTGGGGCATCCCATTATGGCTACACCTTC	CASSRNSGASHYGYTF
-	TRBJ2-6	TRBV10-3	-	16	TGTGCCATCAGCAGTACAAGGGACTCTGGGGCCAACGTCCTGACTTTC	CAISSTRDSGANVLTF
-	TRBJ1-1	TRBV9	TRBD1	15	TGTGCCAGCAGCCCAAGGGACAGCCTGAACACTGAAGCTTTCTTT	CASSPRDSLNTEAFF
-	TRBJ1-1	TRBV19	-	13	TGTGCCAGTAGTACCCACTTAAACACTGAAGCTTTCTTT	CASSTHLNTEAFF
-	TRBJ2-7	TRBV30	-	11	TGTGCCTGCAGCGTGTTCGACGAGCAGTACTTC	CACSVFDEQYF
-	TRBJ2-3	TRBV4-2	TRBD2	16	TGTGCCAGCAGCCCTACTAGCGGGAGACTGCCAGATACGCAGTATTTT	CASSPTSGRLPDTQYF
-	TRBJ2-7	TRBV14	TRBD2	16	TGTGCCAGCAGCCAAGCCATGTGGGCTAGCGGGAGGGCCTTGTACTTC	CASSQAMWASGRALYF
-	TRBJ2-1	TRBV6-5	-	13	TGTGCCAGCAGTTACCCAGCCGCCAATGAGCAGTTCTTC	CASSYPAANEQFF